This T cell receptor beta chain is from a study of blood T cells in healthy people across ages. Looked up from germline, CDR1 is SGHDT and CDR2 is YYEEEE. The V gene lost 0 bases and the J gene lost 5 bases, with 5 bases spanning the gap. CDR3 length: 12 amino acids. The study, taken as a whole, reports: In long-lived donors, naive CD4+ cell counts and diversity exceeded those of aged donors.

For the second PCR, which ran for about 6 to 11 cycles, a sample-barcoded 5' primer and a J-beta primer mix were used. Using its own MiXCR run on the 5' RACE reads, TCRdb lists one record per CDR3 protein. The sample includes hundreds of thousands of distinct CDR3 sequences, about 48% seen only once; the top ten take roughly 13%. Total RNA was isolated from each sample in quantities of at least 6 micrograms. This clonotype was found a few times. Its cognate antigen is unknown. This rearrangement joins TRBV5-6 to TRBJ1-2; D unclear. Sequencing was done on a sample of blood. The TCR sequence derives from a man younger than 40 in good health. The DNA of the CDR3 is TGTGCCAGCAGCTTGGCCCGGTATGGCTACACCTTC. This codes for CASSLARYGYTF.